The 5 T cell receptor beta chains below were found in one sample sequenced in a study of OX40 agonist ivuxolimab in advanced cancers. Libraries were prepared by immunoSEQ multiplex PCR; TCRdb keeps only in-frame clonotypes and omits some of them. This sample carries 70,000 to 90,000 clones, approximately 92% of them seen once, and the ten largest clones take 9.5% to 12%. The material sequenced was CD4+ or CD8+ T cells sorted from blood, taken in a trial of the OX40 agonist ivuxolimab. The source of these receptors is an adult with an advanced solid tumor such as melanoma, head and neck, liver or kidney cancer.

This chain joins TRBV5-1 and TRBJ2-1; D gene ambiguous. The CDR3 sequence is 12 residues long. The germline CDR1 and CDR2 sequences are SGHRS and YFSETQ. V lost 1 base and J lost 9, with 8 bases in between. The CDR3 loop is CASSLSSVEQFF. The CDR3 DNA reads as TGCGCCAGCAGCTTGTCATCGGTTGAGCAGTTCTTC. The entire variable domain, with the rest obtained from reference TRBV5-1 and TRBJ2-1, is as follows: KAGVTQTPRYLIKTRGQQVTLSCSPISGHRSVSWYQQTPGQGLQFLFEYFSETQRNKGNFPGRFSGRQFSNSRSEMNVSTLELGDSALYLCASSLSSVEQFFGPGTRLTVL.

In the case of this clone: This sample also contains other DNA sequences that code for the same CDR3. V is TRBV7-9 and J is TRBJ2-7; 7 positions agree with TRBD2. Germline CDR1 reads SEHNR; CDR2 reads FQNEAQ (reference sequence). Losses at the gene ends were 5 bases for V and 1 base for J; bases not matched to a gene: 5. The CDR3 extends over 14 amino acids. The CDR3 loop is CASSPPSGSYEQYF. The CDR3 bases are TGTGCCAGCAGCCCTCCTAGCGGATCCTACGAGCAGTACTTC.

The CDR3: CSAAWASGNIQYF. Here the CDR3 DNA reads TGCAGCGCCGCCTGGGCTAGCGGAAACATTCAGTACTTC. V is TRBV29-1 and J is TRBJ2-4; 7 positions match TRBD2. The germline gives CDR1 SQVTM, CDR2 ANQGSEA. J gave up 6 bases and V 7 bases, and 9 bases lay outside the gene matches. The CDR3 loop spans 13 amino acids.

This clone was found once. The J gene is TRBJ2-5, the V gene TRBV5-1, with 8 bases aligning to TRBD1. CDR1 is SGHRS and CDR2 is YFSETQ in the germline V gene. This CDR3 region has 14 residues. V was pared by 2 bases and J by 2 bases, with 2 bases of the junction left unmatched. For the CDR3, the DNA is TGCGCCAGCAGCTTCAGGGGGCCGCAAGAGACCCAGTACTTC. Translation: CASSFRGPQETQYF.

V usage is TRBV13 and J usage is TRBJ2-3; 8 bases are shared with TRBD2. The length of the CDR3 is 16 residues. Losses at the gene ends were 5 bases for V and 6 bases for J; bases not matched to a gene: 13. Germline V gene sequence: CDR1 PRHDT, CDR2 FYEKMQ (reference sequence). CDR3 residues: CASSRLSGGPRDTQYF. The CDR3 bases are TGTGCCAGCAGCCGCCTGAGCGGGGGCCCTCGGGATACGCAGTATTTT.